The 3 T cell receptor beta chains given below trace back to one sample, sequenced in a study of control samples from healthy donors and cancer patients. TCRdb's table, derived via immunoSEQ multiplex PCR, lists solely in-frame clones and lacks some. This table holds approximately 69,000 clones, roughly nine tenths found once. Sequenced material: PBMCs. The receptor set was obtained from a man in his sixties with colorectal cancer.

The V and J genes are TRBV27 and TRBJ2-7; D gene unclear. The germline CDR1 and CDR2 sequences are MNHEY and SMNVEV (reference sequence). The CDR3 runs to 9 residues. The chain's CDR3 is CAPSYEQYF. The DNA for the CDR3 is TGTGCGCCTTCCTACGAGCAGTACTTC.

The chain couples TRBV6-5 to TRBJ1-4, with 8 positions matching TRBD1. In germline, CDR1 is MNHEY, CDR2 SVGAGI. This CDR3 contains 15 residues. With V trimmed by 9 bases and J by 8 bases, 14 bases remained unmatched. Here the CDR3 reads CASSSGGTGGEKLFF. CDR3 DNA: TGTGCCAGTTCTTCAGGGGGGACAGGAGGGGAAAAACTGTTTTTT.

In the case of this clone: The same CDR3 also results from other DNA sequences found in this sample. V is TRBV15 and J is TRBJ2-1, with a weak D call TRBD2 (6 bases). V dropped 0 bases and J dropped 5 bases, with 11 bases sitting between them. The CDR3 length is 15 residues. Germline CDR1 and CDR2: LNHNV and YYDKDF (reference sequence). The DNA for the CDR3 is TGTGCCACCAGCAGAGAGGGGAGGCAGGACAATGAGCAGTTCTTC. Protein sequence: CATSREGRQDNEQFF. The whole variable domain, remainder taken from reference TRBV15 and TRBJ2-1, is DAMVIQNPRYQVTQFGKPVTLSCSQTLNHNVMYWYQQKSSQAPKLLFHYYDKDFNNEADTPDNFQSRRPNTSFCFLDIRSPGLGDTAMYLCATSREGRQDNEQFFGPGTRLTVL.